The rows below give T cell receptor beta chains drawn from one sample of a study of blood T cell repertoires in COVID-19. Profiled with immunoSEQ multiplex PCR; TCRdb holds only in-frame clones, not every one. In the table there are around 150,000 clones, approximately 90% of which are singletons. Sequencing was done on a sample of peripheral blood. These receptors originate from a woman aged 60-70 years with active COVID-19. Each CDR3 is given with its conserved first and last residue. D genes are given only for firm matches. Only some rows state a clone size, as once, few, many or a class for expanded clones.

v_call: TRBV2; j_call: TRBJ2-2; d_call: NA; clone_size: NA; cdr3_nt: TGTGCCAGCAAGGTTTCTTCTGGAGGGCCCGGGGAGCTGTTTTTT; cdr3_aa: CASKVSSGGPGELFF
v_call: TRBV7-2; j_call: TRBJ2-2; d_call: NA; clone_size: once; cdr3_nt: TGTGCCAGCCGGCAGGCCGGGGAGCTGTTTTTT; cdr3_aa: CASRQAGELFF
v_call: TRBV30; j_call: TRBJ1-2; d_call: TRBD1; clone_size: NA; cdr3_nt: TGTGCCTGGAGGTGGGACAGGGGGCGAGGAGCCTACACCTTC; cdr3_aa: CAWRWDRGRGAYTF
v_call: TRBV9; j_call: TRBJ2-2; d_call: TRBD2; clone_size: NA; cdr3_nt: TGTGCCAGCAGCCTCAGACTAGCGGGAAGCACCGGGGAGCTGTTTTTT; cdr3_aa: CASSLRLAGSTGELFF
v_call: TRBV24-1; j_call: TRBJ1-5; d_call: NA; clone_size: few; cdr3_nt: TGTGCCACCAGTGACCGCGGCAGCTTTGGGCCCCAGCATTTT; cdr3_aa: CATSDRGSFGPQHF
v_call: TRBV28; j_call: TRBJ1-1; d_call: NA; clone_size: NA; cdr3_nt: TGTGCCAGCTTGGAGGGCCCGGGCACTGAAGCTTTCTTT; cdr3_aa: CASLEGPGTEAFF
v_call: TRBV7-9; j_call: TRBJ2-3; d_call: NA; clone_size: NA; cdr3_nt: TGTGCCAGCAGCCGCCCAGGGGGGACAGATACGCAGTATTTT; cdr3_aa: CASSRPGGTDTQYF
v_call: TRBV18; j_call: TRBJ1-4; d_call: TRBD1; clone_size: few; cdr3_nt: TGTGCCAGCTCACTTCAAGGTCCAGGGGGCGATGAAAAACTGTTTTTT; cdr3_aa: CASSLQGPGGDEKLFF
v_call: TRBV6-1; j_call: TRBJ1-5; d_call: NA; clone_size: NA; cdr3_nt: TGTGCCAGCAGTGAGCAGTATAGCAATCAGCCCCAGCATTTT; cdr3_aa: CASSEQYSNQPQHF
v_call: TRBV29-1; j_call: TRBJ2-3; d_call: TRBD2; clone_size: NA; cdr3_nt: TGCAGCGTTGCCCAAGCCCAGCGGGGAGATACGCAGTATTTT; cdr3_aa: CSVAQAQRGDTQYF
v_call: TRBV28; j_call: TRBJ2-1; d_call: NA; clone_size: NA; cdr3_nt: TGTGCCAGCAGGGAGGGAAGCTCCTACAATGAGCAGTTCTTC; cdr3_aa: CASREGSSYNEQFF
v_call: TRBV7-2; j_call: TRBJ2-5; d_call: NA; clone_size: NA; cdr3_nt: TGTGCCAGCAGCAAGAGGTCGTCCGAAGAGACCCAGTACTTC; cdr3_aa: CASSKRSSEETQYF
v_call: TRBV28; j_call: TRBJ1-4; d_call: NA; clone_size: NA; cdr3_nt: TGTGCCAGCAGCCCAGGCGGGCGCCGCGAAAAACTGTTTTTT; cdr3_aa: CASSPGGRREKLFF
v_call: TRBV6-6; j_call: TRBJ2-7; d_call: TRBD1; clone_size: NA; cdr3_nt: TGTGCCAGCAGTGCCCTGACGCAGGGGGCCGGCCACGAGCAGTACTTC; cdr3_aa: CASSALTQGAGHEQYF
v_call: TRBV7-8; j_call: TRBJ2-1; d_call: TRBD2; clone_size: NA; cdr3_nt: TGTGCCAGCAGCCGAACTTTAGCGGGAGGGCAAAGGGAGCAGTTCTTC; cdr3_aa: CASSRTLAGGQREQFF
v_call: TRBV5-4; j_call: TRBJ1-2; d_call: NA; clone_size: NA; cdr3_nt: TGTGCCAGCAGCTATAGCAGGGGTTCTAACGGCTACACCTTC; cdr3_aa: CASSYSRGSNGYTF
v_call: TRBV6-1; j_call: TRBJ2-3; d_call: NA; clone_size: NA; cdr3_nt: TGTGCCAGCAGTGAACCCTCCGGTCCGTGGGCTTACGGTGATACGCAGTATTTT; cdr3_aa: CASSEPSGPWAYGDTQYF
v_call: TRBV18; j_call: TRBJ1-2; d_call: TRBD1; clone_size: NA; cdr3_nt: TGTGCCAGCACACAGGGGGCTTGGTATGGCTACACCTTC; cdr3_aa: CASTQGAWYGYTF
v_call: TRBV28; j_call: TRBJ1-5; d_call: NA; clone_size: NA; cdr3_nt: TGTGCCAGCAGTTTATGGAGGGATTTTAGCAATCAGCCCCAGCATTTT; cdr3_aa: CASSLWRDFSNQPQHF
v_call: TRBV27; j_call: TRBJ1-6; d_call: TRBD1; clone_size: NA; cdr3_nt: TGTGCCAGCAGTTTAATGTGGACAGGTCTTAATTCACCCCTCCACTTT; cdr3_aa: CASSLMWTGLNSPLHF
v_call: TRBV18; j_call: TRBJ2-7; d_call: TRBD2; clone_size: NA; cdr3_nt: TGTGCCAGCTCACCATTTCGGACTAGCCTTCGGGGATCCTACGAGCAGTACTTC; cdr3_aa: CASSPFRTSLRGSYEQYF
v_call: TRBV2; j_call: TRBJ1-2; d_call: TRBD1; clone_size: NA; cdr3_nt: TGTGCCAGCAGTAGGGGAGAAGGAGGACAGGGATATGGCTACACCTTC; cdr3_aa: CASSRGEGGQGYGYTF
v_call: TRBV7-3; j_call: TRBJ2-7; d_call: TRBD1; clone_size: NA; cdr3_nt: TGTGCCAGCAGCTTAAATCCAGGGGGAGCGGACGAGCAGTACTTC; cdr3_aa: CASSLNPGGADEQYF
v_call: TRBV3-1/TRBV3-2; j_call: TRBJ2-5; d_call: NA; clone_size: NA; cdr3_nt: TGTGCCAGCAGCCAAGTTTCGGGAGAGACCCAGTACTTC; cdr3_aa: CASSQVSGETQYF
v_call: TRBV10-1; j_call: TRBJ1-1; d_call: NA; clone_size: NA; cdr3_nt: TGCGCCAGGTGGGAACACAGGTGGTGGACTGAAGCTTTCTTT; cdr3_aa: CARWEHRWWTEAFF
v_call: TRBV18; j_call: TRBJ1-3; d_call: TRBD1; clone_size: few; cdr3_nt: TGTGCCAGCTCATTGACCCGGGACAGCGCTGGAAACACCATATATTTT; cdr3_aa: CASSLTRDSAGNTIYF
v_call: TRBV7-2; j_call: TRBJ1-5; d_call: NA; clone_size: NA; cdr3_nt: TGTGCCAGCAGCTCGATCGGACAGTTCAATCAGCCCCAGCATTTT; cdr3_aa: CASSSIGQFNQPQHF
v_call: TRBV15; j_call: TRBJ2-7; d_call: NA; clone_size: NA; cdr3_nt: TGTGCCACCAGCGTCAGACGGGAGTCCTACGAGCAGTACTTC; cdr3_aa: CATSVRRESYEQYF
v_call: TRBV28; j_call: TRBJ1-5; d_call: NA; clone_size: NA; cdr3_nt: TGTGCCAGCAGTGACGCGGGACCCGACCAGCATTTT; cdr3_aa: CASSDAGPDQHF
v_call: TRBV24-1; j_call: TRBJ2-3; d_call: NA; clone_size: NA; cdr3_nt: TGTGCCACCAGTGTCAGCGTGGAAGATACGCAGTATTTT; cdr3_aa: CATSVSVEDTQYF
v_call: TRBV2; j_call: TRBJ1-4; d_call: NA; clone_size: NA; cdr3_nt: TGTGCCAGCAGTGGACACACAACTAATGAAAAACTGTTTTTT; cdr3_aa: CASSGHTTNEKLFF
v_call: TRBV5-1; j_call: TRBJ2-7; d_call: NA; clone_size: NA; cdr3_nt: TGCGCCAGCAGCACAAACTACGAGCAGTACTTC; cdr3_aa: CASSTNYEQYF
v_call: TRBV7-2; j_call: TRBJ2-2; d_call: NA; clone_size: NA; cdr3_nt: TGTGCCAGCAGCCGCCAGGGAGGCGGGGAGCTGTTTTTT; cdr3_aa: CASSRQGGGELFF
v_call: TRBV18; j_call: TRBJ1-1; d_call: TRBD1; clone_size: NA; cdr3_nt: TGTGCCAGCTCACCACCCCAGACAGGGCTGGACACTGAAGCTTTCTTT; cdr3_aa: CASSPPQTGLDTEAFF
v_call: TRBV28; j_call: TRBJ2-6; d_call: TRBD1; clone_size: NA; cdr3_nt: TGTGCCAGCAGTTTCCGCCCCGGGACAGGGGGATCTGGGGCCAACGTCCTGACTTTC; cdr3_aa: CASSFRPGTGGSGANVLTF
v_call: TRBV18; j_call: TRBJ1-1; d_call: NA; clone_size: NA; cdr3_nt: TGTGCCAGCTCACCACCTCGCAGGATGGAAGCTTTCTTT; cdr3_aa: CASSPPRRMEAFF
v_call: TRBV7-6; j_call: TRBJ1-4; d_call: TRBD1; clone_size: NA; cdr3_nt: TGTGCCAGCAAACCCGGACAGGGGTGGACTAATGAAAAACTGTTTTTT; cdr3_aa: CASKPGQGWTNEKLFF